The next 26 T cell receptor beta chains were all read from a single sample in a study of metastatic and nonmetastatic thyroid tumors. None of the patients had undergone any treatment ahead of thyroid surgery. TCRdb reprocessed the PCR reads using MiXCR. This table holds fewer than 35,000 clones, 15% found once. The sequenced sample was blood. Receptors were obtained from a male donor with papillary thyroid cancer or a benign thyroid nodule (not recorded which). Some clones in this sample may be carry-over from other donors' samples.

This clone was counted ten times or more. The V and J genes are TRBV6-1 and TRBJ2-2, with TRBD1 identical over 8 bases. CDR3 length: 14 residues. The V and J ends lost 7 bases and 3 bases, in that order; junction bases with no gene match: 4. CDR1 and CDR2 from the germline V gene are MNHNS and SASEGT. CDR3 nucleotide sequence: TGTGCCAGCAACATACAGGGGGACACCGGGGAGCTGTTTTTT. As protein: CASNIQGDTGELFF.

The chain couples TRBV27 to TRBJ2-6; no reliable D call. The CDR3 runs 17 residues. Trimming shortened V by 6 bases and J by 1 base, and 16 bases separated the two germline ends. Germline V gene sequence: CDR1 MNHEY, CDR2 SMNVEV (reference sequence). As DNA, the CDR3 is TGTGCCAGCAGCCTCGATCCCACTCCATCTGGGGCCAACGTCCTGACTTTC. Amino acid sequence: CASSLDPTPSGANVLTF.

This clone was seen at least ten times. This chain joins TRBV28 and TRBJ2-2, with a weak D call TRBD2 (6 bases). Germline CDR1 and CDR2: MDHEN and SYDVKM. V lost 5 bases, J lost 0 bases, and 10 bases lay in between. CDR3 size: 15 residues. The CDR3 DNA reads TGTGCCAGCAGTCCCGGAGGGGCGAACACCGGGGAGCTGTTTTTT. Translation gives CASSPGGANTGELFF.

The sample holds many counts of this clone. The chain carries TRBV28 and TRBJ2-6; no reliable D call. This CDR3 region has 16 residues. CDR1 and CDR2 from the germline V gene are MDHEN and SYDVKM. V shed 4 bases and J shed 2 bases, with 12 bases lying between them. CDR3 residues: CASSSPRVAGANVLTF. The DNA of the CDR3 is TGTGCCAGCAGTTCACCAAGGGTTGCTGGGGCCAACGTCCTGACTTTC.

This clone was seen only a few times. A much larger clone differs by one base, so this may be a read error. This chain joins TRBV28 and TRBJ1-5, with a tentative D call TRBD1 (5 bases). In germline, CDR1 is MDHEN, CDR2 SYDVKM. The CDR3 runs to 14 residues. The CDR3 is CASSFSGNNQPRHF. CDR3 nucleotide sequence: TGTGCCAGCAGTTTTTCAGGGAACAATCAGCCCCGGCATTTT.

This clone came up many times. In DNA, the CDR3 is TGCAGTGCTACCGGGAGCAGTTTAGGCTCCTACGAGCAGTACTTC. It translates to CSATGSSLGSYEQYF. J is TRBJ2-7 and V is TRBV20-1; a weak D match, TRBD2 (6 bases). The CDR3 loop spans 15 amino acids. Deletions cut 4 bases from V and 0 bases from J, with 16 bases between. Germline V gives CDR1 DFQATT, CDR2 SNEGSKA (reference sequence).

This clone came up many times. J is TRBJ2-1 and V is TRBV11-3; D is ambiguous. V lost 1 base to trimming and J lost 9 bases, with 19 bases between them. There are 16 residues in the CDR3. The V gene's germline CDR1 is SGHNT and CDR2 YENEEA. The CDR3 protein is CASSLGILSRSGEQFF. The CDR3 DNA follows: TGTGCCAGCAGCTTAGGAATCCTTTCTCGCTCGGGTGAGCAGTTCTTC. The whole variable domain, remainder taken from reference TRBV11-3 and TRBJ2-1, is EAGVVQSPRYKIIEKKQPVAFWCNPISGHNTLYWYLQNLGQGPELLIRYENEEAVDDSQLPKDRFSAERLKGVDSTLKIQPAELGDSAVYLCASSLGILSRSGEQFFGPGTRLTVL.

This clone came up many times. The gene calls are TRBV10-3 and TRBJ2-3, with TRBD2 matching over 10 bases. Germline lookup yields CDR1 ENHRY and CDR2 SYGVKD. The J segment lost 3 bases and the V segment lost 7 bases, leaving 4 bases of the junction unmatched. The CDR3 loop spans 14 amino acids. DNA of the CDR3: TGTGCCATCACAAGTAGCGGGAGGACAGATACGCAGTATTTT. Translated, it gives CAITSSGRTDTQYF.

This clone was recorded many times. The rearrangement joins TRBV2 to TRBJ2-3; D not resolved. This CDR3 comprises 14 residues. CDR1 SNHLY and CDR2 FYNNEI come from the germline V gene. V was clipped by 8 bases and J by 5 bases, with 17 bases between them. CDR3 DNA: TGTGCCAGCCGACTTGACCCAATTGGAGATACGCAGTATTTT. It yields the protein CASRLDPIGDTQYF.

Many counts were recorded for this clone. The V and J genes are TRBV20-1 and TRBJ2-7, with TRBD2 matching 7 bases. This CDR3 contains 13 residues. The germline gives CDR1 DFQATT, CDR2 SNEGSKA (reference sequence). CDR3 in DNA: TGCAGCGAAACTAGCGTCAGCTCCTACGAGCAGTACTTC. Encoded protein: CSETSVSSYEQYF.

This CDR3 reads CASSPGQPSVSEKLFF. The DNA for the CDR3 is TGTGCCAGCAGCCCTGGACAGCCCTCGGTTAGTGAAAAACTGTTTTTT. V is TRBV27 and J is TRBJ1-4; TRBD1 might be the D (6 bases). The germline CDR1 and CDR2 sequences are MNHEY and SMNVEV (reference sequence). This CDR3 has 16 residues. V lost 6 bases and J lost 7, with 21 bases in between.

On this clone: This may come from a read error, since a much larger clone is one base off. The chain links TRBV9 to TRBJ2-3; no firm D call. Germline V gene sequence: CDR1 SGDLS, CDR2 YYNGEE. The CDR3 sequence is 16 residues long. The CDR3 here is CACSPWTDRSTDTQYF. Written as DNA, the CDR3 is TGTGCCTGCAGCCCGTGGACGGACCGTAGCACAGATACGCAGTATTTT.

This clone was found many times. V is TRBV9 and J is TRBJ2-2, with no clear D. V was trimmed by 3 bases and J by 3 bases, leaving 12 bases between them. Germline V gene data show CDR1 as SGDLS and CDR2 as YYNGEE. The CDR3 is made up of 15 amino acids. In nucleotides, the CDR3 is TGTGCCAGCAGCGCCGTTCTAGGAGACACCGGGGAGCTGTTTTTT. It specifies CASSAVLGDTGELFF.

The chain links TRBV7-9 to TRBJ2-2; 7 positions match TRBD1. V shed 4 bases, J shed 7 bases, and the junction held 9 bases outside the gene matches. The CDR3 is 15 residues long. Germline values: CDR1 SEHNR, CDR2 FQNEAQ (reference sequence). CDR3 residues: CASSSAVTGYGELFF. DNA for the CDR3: TGTGCCAGCAGCTCTGCCGTGACAGGGTACGGGGAGCTGTTTTTT.

At least ten counts were recorded for this clone. The chain links TRBV3-1 to TRBJ1-2; D may be TRBD1 (5 bases). This CDR3 spans 12 amino acids. V lost 2 bases and J lost 8, with 9 bases in between. From germline, CDR1 is LGHDT and CDR2 YNNKEL (reference sequence). The CDR3 DNA reads TGTGCCAGCAGCCAACAGGGCTGGGGCTACACCTTC. Translated: CASSQQGWGYTF.

This clone was observed at least ten times. CDR3 loop: CASSEPFTQGAYEQYF. CDR3 coding DNA: TGTGCCAGCAGTGAACCCTTCACTCAAGGGGCCTACGAGCAGTACTTC. The V gene is TRBV6-1, the J gene TRBJ2-7; tentative D call: TRBD1 (5 bases). The CDR3 spans 16 residues. Looked up from germline, CDR1 is MNHNS and CDR2 is SASEGT. Between the trimmed V and J ends, which lost 2 bases and 2 bases, there was a span of 16 bases.

CDR3 region: CASSYSTASGSSYEQYF. As DNA, the CDR3 is TGTGCCAGCAGTTACTCGACGGCTAGCGGGTCCTCCTACGAGCAGTACTTC. This chain uses TRBV6-2 or TRBV6-3 with TRBJ2-7; TRBD2 matches at 8 bases. This CDR3 region has 17 residues. With V trimmed by 0 bases and J by 0 bases, 7 bases remained unmatched. In germline, CDR1 is MNHEY, CDR2 SVGEGT.

Notes on this clone: Lacking the conserved final phenylalanine or tryptophan, this CDR3 likely reflects a read error. This rearrangement joins TRBV5-1 to TRBJ2-1, with 9 bases aligning to TRBD2. CDR3 size: 15 residues. Germline V gene sequence: CDR1 SGHRS, CDR2 YFSETQ. V shed 3 bases, J shed 7 bases, and the junction held 8 bases outside the gene matches. The CDR3 bases are TGCGCCAGCAGCTCGTGCGGGAGGGTTGTAAATGAGCAGTTCCTC. Translation: CASSSCGRVVNEQFL.

The table lists this clone with many counts. The chain carries TRBV7-3 and TRBJ2-3; the D gene is possibly TRBD1 (6 bases). Trimming left V 0 bases short and J 5 bases short, with 6 bases between. The CDR3 spans 13 residues. Per the germline V gene, CDR1 is SGHTA and CDR2 is FQGTGA. CDR3 sequence: CASSLTGGDTQYF. DNA for the CDR3: TGTGCCAGCAGCTTAACAGGGGGAGATACGCAGTATTTT. The full variable domain, rest sourced from reference TRBV7-3 and TRBJ2-3, is GAGVSQTPSNKVTEKGKYVELRCDPISGHTALYWYRQSLGQGPEFLIYFQGTGAADDSGLPNDRFFAVRPEGSVSTLKIQRTERGDSAVYLCASSLTGGDTQYFGPGTRLTVL.

Ten or more counts support this clone. Being one base from a much bigger clone, this may be a read error. This CDR3 is also generated by other DNA sequences in the sample. The rearrangement links TRBV6-1 to TRBJ1-1; D is ambiguous. The CDR3 runs to 13 residues. Germline lookup yields CDR1 MNHNS and CDR2 SASEGT. In DNA form, the CDR3 reads TGTGCCAGCAGATTCACGGACGGCCCTGAAGCTTTCTTC. Protein product: CASRFTDGPEAFF.

V is TRBV12-3 or TRBV12-4 and J is TRBJ1-3; D unresolved. The CDR3 consists of 12 residues. Between the trimmed V and J ends, which lost 5 bases and 8 bases, there was a span of 10 bases. The CDR3 region has the DNA TGTGCCAGCAGTCTGGAATTGGACACCATATATTTT. Encoded protein: CASSLELDTIYF.

This clone was observed many times. This rearrangement joins TRBV5-1 to TRBJ2-5, with TRBD2 as a possible D gene (6 bases). There are 16 residues in the CDR3. V was cut by 3 bases and J by 5 bases, with 20 bases left in between. The germline CDR1 and CDR2 sequences are SGHRS and YFSETQ. The CDR3 DNA follows: TGCGCCAGCAGCTCCTCCCCGGGACTGGCGATGGAGACCCAGTACTTC. This codes for CASSSSPGLAMETQYF.

Worth noting for this clone: This clone may be a read error of a much larger clone one base away. The chain recombines TRBV5-4 with TRBJ1-2, with TRBD1 as a possible D gene (6 bases). This CDR3 has 15 amino acids. The germline V gene has CDR1 SGHNT and CDR2 YYREEE (reference sequence). CDR3: CASSFWGAQGYCYTF. Written as DNA, the CDR3 is TGTGCCAGCAGCTTTTGGGGGGCGCAGGGCTATTGCTACACCTTC.

Comments on this clone: Lacking the conserved final phenylalanine or tryptophan, this CDR3 likely reflects a read error. The chain joins TRBV2 to TRBJ1-2; TRBD1 aligns across 11 bases. Germline V CDR1 and CDR2: SNHLY, FYNNEI. The CDR3 runs to 12 residues. Trimming at V came to 10 bases and at J to 5 bases, leaving 3 bases not matched to a gene. The CDR3 sequence is CAIGTGGYGYTL. The CDR3 nucleotides read TGTGCCATAGGGACAGGGGGATATGGCTACACCTTG.

By share, this clone ranks as medium-sized. This chain uses TRBV12-3 or TRBV12-4 with TRBJ2-7; a weak D match, TRBD1 (6 bases). The CDR3 has 15 amino acids. The V end was cut by 5 bases, the J end by 3 bases, with 17 bases between. The CDR3 nucleotides are TGTGCCAGCAGTCAGCCTGGGGGCGGAAGCTACGAGCAGTACTTC. It codes for CASSQPGGGSYEQYF.

Only a few counts were recorded for this clone. Possible read error: a much larger clone is one base away. The CDR3 nucleotides are TGTGCCAGCAGCTTAGCGGTAGTTAGGGAGACCCAGTACTTC. Residues: CASSLAVVRETQYF. V and J are TRBV11-2 and TRBJ2-5; D is uncertain. Trimming took 1 base from V and 5 from J, leaving 11 bases between them. The CDR3 covers 14 residues. Germline assignment: CDR1 SGHAT and CDR2 FQNNGV.